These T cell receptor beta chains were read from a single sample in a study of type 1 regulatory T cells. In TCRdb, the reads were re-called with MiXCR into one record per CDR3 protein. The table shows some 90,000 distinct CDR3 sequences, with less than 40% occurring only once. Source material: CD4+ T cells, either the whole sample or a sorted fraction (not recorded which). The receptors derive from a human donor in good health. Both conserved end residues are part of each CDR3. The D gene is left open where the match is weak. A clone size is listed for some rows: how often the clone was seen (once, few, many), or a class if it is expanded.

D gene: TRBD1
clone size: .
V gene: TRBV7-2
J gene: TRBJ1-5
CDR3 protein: CASSQGVVSNQPQHF
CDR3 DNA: TGTGCCAGCAGCCAGGGGGTTGTGAGCAATCAGCCCCAGCATTTT

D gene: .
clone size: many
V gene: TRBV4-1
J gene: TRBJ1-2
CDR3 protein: CASSQDPGGIMGYGYTF
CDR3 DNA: TGCGCCAGCAGCCAAGACCCCGGAGGGATTATGGGGTATGGCTACACCTTC

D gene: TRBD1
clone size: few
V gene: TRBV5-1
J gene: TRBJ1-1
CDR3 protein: CASSLAQGETEAFF
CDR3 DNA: TGCGCCAGCAGCTTGGCTCAGGGGGAGACTGAAGCTTTCTTT

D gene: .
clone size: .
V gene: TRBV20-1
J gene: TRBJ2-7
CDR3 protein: CSARDWGSGTMDEQYF
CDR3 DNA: TGCAGTGCTAGAGATTGGGGGTCGGGTACTATGGACGAGCAGTACTTC

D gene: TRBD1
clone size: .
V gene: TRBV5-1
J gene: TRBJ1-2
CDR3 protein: CASSSDGQGSSYGYTF
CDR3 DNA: TGCGCCAGCAGCTCGGATGGACAGGGCTCCTCCTATGGCTACACCTTC

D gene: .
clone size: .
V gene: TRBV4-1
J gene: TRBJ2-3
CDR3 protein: CASSQELGTDTQYF
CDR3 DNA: TGCGCCAGCAGCCAAGAATTGGGCACAGATACGCAGTATTTT

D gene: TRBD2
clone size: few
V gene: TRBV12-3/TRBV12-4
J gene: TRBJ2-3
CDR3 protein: CASSKTSGSVTDTQYF
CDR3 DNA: TGTGCCAGCAGTAAAACTAGCGGGAGTGTCACAGATACGCAGTATTTT

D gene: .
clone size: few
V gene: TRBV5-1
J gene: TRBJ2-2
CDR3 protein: CASSLQGTNTGELFF
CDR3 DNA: TGCGCCAGCAGCTTGCAGGGGACGAACACCGGGGAGCTGTTTTTT

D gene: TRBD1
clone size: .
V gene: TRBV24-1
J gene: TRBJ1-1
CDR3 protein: CATSDQGQGWTEAFF
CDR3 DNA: TGTGCCACCAGTGACCAGGGACAGGGATGGACTGAAGCTTTCTTT

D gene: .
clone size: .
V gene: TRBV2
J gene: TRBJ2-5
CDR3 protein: CASTLRGETQYF
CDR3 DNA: TGTGCCAGCACTCTCAGGGGTGAGACCCAGTACTTC

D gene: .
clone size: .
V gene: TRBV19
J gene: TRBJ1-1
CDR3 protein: CASSGNQGQEAFF
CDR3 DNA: TGTGCCAGTAGTGGGAATCAAGGGCAGGAAGCTTTCTTT

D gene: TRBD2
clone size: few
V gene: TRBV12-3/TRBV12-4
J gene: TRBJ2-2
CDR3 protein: CASRATSAGELFF
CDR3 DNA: TGTGCCAGCAGGGCCACTAGCGCCGGGGAGCTGTTTTTT

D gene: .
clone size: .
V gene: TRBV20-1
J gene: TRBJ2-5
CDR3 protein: CSARTGGGQETQYF
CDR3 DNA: TGCAGTGCTAGAACAGGGGGGGGCCAAGAGACCCAGTACTTC

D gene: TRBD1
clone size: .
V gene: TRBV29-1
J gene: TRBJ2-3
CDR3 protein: CSVPGQGSDTQYF
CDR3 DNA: TGCAGCGTCCCCGGACAGGGATCAGATACGCAGTATTTT

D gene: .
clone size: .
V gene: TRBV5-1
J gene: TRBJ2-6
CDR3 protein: CASFEAGANVLTF
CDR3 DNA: TGCGCCAGCTTCGAGGCTGGGGCCAACGTCCTGACTTTC

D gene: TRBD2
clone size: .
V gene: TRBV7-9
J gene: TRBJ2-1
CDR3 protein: CASSRLPGLAGEQFF
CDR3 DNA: TGTGCCAGCAGCAGGCTCCCGGGACTAGCGGGGGAGCAGTTCTTC

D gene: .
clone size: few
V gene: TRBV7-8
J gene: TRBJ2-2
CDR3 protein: CASSLRGRGVDTGELFF
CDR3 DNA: TGTGCCAGCAGCTTAAGGGGCAGGGGGGTGGACACCGGGGAGCTGTTTTTT

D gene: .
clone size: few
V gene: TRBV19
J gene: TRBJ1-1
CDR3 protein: CASLPPTVDTEAFF
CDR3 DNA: TGTGCCAGTTTACCACCTACGGTGGACACTGAAGCTTTCTTT

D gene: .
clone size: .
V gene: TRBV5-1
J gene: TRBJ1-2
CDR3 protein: CASSLGDGANYGYTF
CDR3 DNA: TGCGCCAGCAGCTTGGGGGACGGAGCTAACTATGGCTACACCTTC

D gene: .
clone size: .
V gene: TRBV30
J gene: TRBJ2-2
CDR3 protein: CAWSLGIGDTGELFF
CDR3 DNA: TGTGCCTGGAGTCTAGGGATAGGGGACACCGGGGAGCTGTTTTTT

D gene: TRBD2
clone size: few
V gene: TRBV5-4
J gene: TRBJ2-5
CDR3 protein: CASSLSPLAEETQYF
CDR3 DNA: TGTGCCAGCAGCTTGTCACCCCTAGCGGAAGAGACCCAGTACTTC

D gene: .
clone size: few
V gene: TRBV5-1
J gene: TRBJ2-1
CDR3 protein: CASNSVASYNEQFF
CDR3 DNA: TGCGCCAGCAACTCGGTGGCCTCCTACAATGAGCAGTTCTTC

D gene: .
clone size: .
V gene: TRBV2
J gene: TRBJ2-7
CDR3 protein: CASRPIPGTQSSYEQYF
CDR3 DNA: TGTGCCAGCAGACCCATCCCCGGGACACAAAGCTCCTACGAGCAGTACTTC

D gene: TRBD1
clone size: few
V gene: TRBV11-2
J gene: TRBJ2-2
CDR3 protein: CASTPGQGGIGELFF
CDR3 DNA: TGTGCCAGCACTCCGGGACAGGGGGGAATCGGGGAGCTGTTTTTT

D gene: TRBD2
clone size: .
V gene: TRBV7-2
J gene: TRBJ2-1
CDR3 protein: CASSSIAGAILGGNEQFF
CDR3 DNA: TGTGCCAGCAGCTCAATAGCGGGAGCCATCCTTGGGGGGAATGAGCAGTTCTTC

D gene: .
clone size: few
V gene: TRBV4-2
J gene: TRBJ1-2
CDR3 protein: CASSQDLQGGGYGYTF
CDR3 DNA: TGTGCCAGCAGCCAAGATCTCCAGGGCGGCGGCTATGGCTACACCTTC

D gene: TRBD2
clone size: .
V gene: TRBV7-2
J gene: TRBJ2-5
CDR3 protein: CASSNLAGGAETQYF
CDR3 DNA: TGTGCCAGCAGCAACCTAGCGGGAGGCGCGGAGACCCAGTACTTC

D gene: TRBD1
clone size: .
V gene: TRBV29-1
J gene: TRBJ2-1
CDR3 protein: CSVGPTGVGTGEQFF
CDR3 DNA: TGCAGCGTTGGCCCGACAGGGGTTGGTACGGGTGAGCAGTTCTTC

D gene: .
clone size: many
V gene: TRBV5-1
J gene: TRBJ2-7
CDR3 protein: CASSSFGGDYEQYF
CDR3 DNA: TGCGCCAGCAGCTCTTTTGGGGGAGACTACGAGCAGTACTTC

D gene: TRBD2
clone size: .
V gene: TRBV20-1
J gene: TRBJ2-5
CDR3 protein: CSASGTSGRAHLQETQYF
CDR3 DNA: TGCAGTGCCTCCGGGACTAGCGGGAGGGCTCACCTCCAAGAGACCCAGTACTTC

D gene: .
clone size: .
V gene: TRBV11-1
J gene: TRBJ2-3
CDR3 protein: CASSARPDSTDTQYF
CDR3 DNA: TGTGCCAGCAGCGCGCGACCCGATAGCACAGATACGCAGTATTTT

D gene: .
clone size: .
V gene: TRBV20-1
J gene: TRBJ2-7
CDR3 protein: CSARISLQGTYEQYF
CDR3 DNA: TGCAGTGCTAGGATTTCCCTTCAGGGAACCTACGAGCAGTACTTC

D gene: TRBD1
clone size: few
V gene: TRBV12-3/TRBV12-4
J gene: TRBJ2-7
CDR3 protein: CASSSGQGSHEQYF
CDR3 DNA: TGTGCCAGCAGTTCCGGACAGGGAAGCCACGAGCAGTACTTC

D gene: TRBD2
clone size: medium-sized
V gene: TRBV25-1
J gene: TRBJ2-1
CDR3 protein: CASPEPGTSGSEQFF
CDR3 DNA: TGTGCCAGCCCTGAACCGGGGACTAGCGGGAGTGAGCAGTTCTTC

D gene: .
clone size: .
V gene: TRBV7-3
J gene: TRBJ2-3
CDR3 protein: CASSGPLADTQYF
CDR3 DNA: TGTGCCAGCAGCGGGCCCCTGGCTGATACGCAGTATTTT

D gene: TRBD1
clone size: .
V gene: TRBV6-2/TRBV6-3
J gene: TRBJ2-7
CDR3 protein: CASRKTGGIYEQYF
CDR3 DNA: TGTGCCAGCAGAAAGACAGGGGGCATTTACGAGCAGTACTTC

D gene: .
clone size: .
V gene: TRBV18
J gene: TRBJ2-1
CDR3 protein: CASSPYGGPRGYNEQFF
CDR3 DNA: TGTGCCAGCTCACCATACGGGGGTCCACGCGGCTACAATGAGCAGTTCTTC

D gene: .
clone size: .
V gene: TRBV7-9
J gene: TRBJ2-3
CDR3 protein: CASSDRRDGTDTQYF
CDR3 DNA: TGTGCCAGCAGCGATCGGCGGGACGGCACAGATACGCAGTATTTT